This TCR beta chain appears in the sequencing data of a study of technical replicates of blood from four donors. CDR3 length equals 17 residues. Germline V gene data show CDR1 as PRHDT and CDR2 as FYEKMQ (reference sequence). J gave up 7 bases and V 4 bases, and 8 bases lay outside the gene matches. TCRdb keeps only in-frame clones here, not all; method: immunoSEQ multiplex PCR. The sample includes approximately 79,000 clones, 90% to 95% of them seen just once. The sample was T cells isolated from PBMCs. The genes are TRBV13 and TRBJ2-2, with 14 bases identical to TRBD2. The TCR was taken from a human donor in good health. CDR3 residues: CASSSLGTSGSIGELFF. Written as DNA, the CDR3 is TGTGCCAGCAGCTCATTAGGGACTAGCGGGAGCATCGGGGAGCTGTTTTTT.